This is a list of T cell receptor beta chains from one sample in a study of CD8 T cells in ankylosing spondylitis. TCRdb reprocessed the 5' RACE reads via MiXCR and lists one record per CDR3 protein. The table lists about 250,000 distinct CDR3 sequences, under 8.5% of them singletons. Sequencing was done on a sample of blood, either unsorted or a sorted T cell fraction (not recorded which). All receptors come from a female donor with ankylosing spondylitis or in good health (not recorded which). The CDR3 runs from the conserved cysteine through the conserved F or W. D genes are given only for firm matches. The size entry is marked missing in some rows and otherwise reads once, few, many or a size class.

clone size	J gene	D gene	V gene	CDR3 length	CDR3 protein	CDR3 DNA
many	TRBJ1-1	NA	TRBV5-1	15	CASSFGDTVNTEAFF	TGCGCCAGCAGCTTCGGGGACACGGTAAACACTGAAGCTTTCTTT
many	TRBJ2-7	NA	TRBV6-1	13	CARRFGGAYEQYF	TGTGCCAGGAGATTCGGGGGAGCCTACGAGCAGTACTTC
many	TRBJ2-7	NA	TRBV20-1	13	CSAMADGAYEQYF	TGCAGTGCTATGGCAGACGGGGCCTACGAGCAGTACTTC
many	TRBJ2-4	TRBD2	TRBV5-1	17	CASSPQLAGVAKNIQYF	TGCGCCAGCAGCCCCCAACTAGCGGGGGTAGCCAAAAACATTCAGTACTTC
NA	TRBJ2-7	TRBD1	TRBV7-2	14	CASSLVGDRYEQYF	TGTGCCAGCAGCTTAGTGGGGGACAGATACGAGCAGTACTTC
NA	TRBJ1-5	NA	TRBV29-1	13	CSALGAGEGAQHF	TGCAGCGCCTTGGGCGCAGGGGAGGGGGCCCAGCATTTT
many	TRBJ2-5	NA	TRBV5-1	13	CASRSDRRETQYF	TGCGCCAGCAGATCTGACAGGAGGGAGACCCAGTACTTC
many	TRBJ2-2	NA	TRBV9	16	CASSVERAENTGELFF	TGTGCCAGCAGCGTAGAGAGGGCTGAAAACACCGGGGAGCTGTTTTTT
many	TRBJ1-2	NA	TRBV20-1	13	CSARIGGFYGYTF	TGCAGTGCCAGGATCGGGGGGTTCTATGGCTACACCTTC
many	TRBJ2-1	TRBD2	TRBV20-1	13	CSVGLAGLGEQFF	TGCAGTGTAGGACTAGCGGGATTAGGTGAGCAGTTCTTC
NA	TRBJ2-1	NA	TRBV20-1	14	CSAIWTTLGNEQFF	TGCAGTGCTATATGGACTACTCTGGGGAATGAGCAGTTCTTC
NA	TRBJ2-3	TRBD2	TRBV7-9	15	CASSLLAGETDTQYF	TGTGCCAGCAGCTTGCTAGCGGGGGAAACAGATACGCAGTATTTT